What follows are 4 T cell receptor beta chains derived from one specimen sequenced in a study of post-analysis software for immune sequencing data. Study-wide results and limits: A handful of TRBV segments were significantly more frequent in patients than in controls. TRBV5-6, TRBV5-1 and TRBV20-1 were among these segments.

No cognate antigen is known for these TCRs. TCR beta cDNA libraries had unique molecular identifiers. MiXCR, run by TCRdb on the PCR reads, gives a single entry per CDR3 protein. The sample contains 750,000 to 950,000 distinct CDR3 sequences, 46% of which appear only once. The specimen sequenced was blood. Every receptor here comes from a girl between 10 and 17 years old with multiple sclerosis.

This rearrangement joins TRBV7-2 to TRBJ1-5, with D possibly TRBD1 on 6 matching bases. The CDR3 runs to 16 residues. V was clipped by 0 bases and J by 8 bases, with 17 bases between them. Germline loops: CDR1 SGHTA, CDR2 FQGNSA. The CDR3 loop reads CASSLAVGRGSKPQHF. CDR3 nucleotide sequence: TGTGCCAGCAGCTTAGCGGTGGGTAGGGGGTCTAAGCCCCAGCATTTT.

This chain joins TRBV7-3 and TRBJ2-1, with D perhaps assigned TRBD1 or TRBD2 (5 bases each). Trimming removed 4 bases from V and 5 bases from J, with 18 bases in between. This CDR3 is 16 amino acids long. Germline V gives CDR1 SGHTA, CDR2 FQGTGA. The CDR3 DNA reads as TGTGCCAGCAGCTGGGGACGGACAAAAGGCAACAATGAGCAGTTCTTC. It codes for CASSWGRTKGNNEQFF.

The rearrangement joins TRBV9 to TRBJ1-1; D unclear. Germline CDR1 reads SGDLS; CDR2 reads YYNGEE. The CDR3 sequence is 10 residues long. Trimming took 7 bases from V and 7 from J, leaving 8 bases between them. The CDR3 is CASPLREAFF. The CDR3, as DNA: TGTGCCAGCCCCTTGCGTGAAGCTTTCTTT.

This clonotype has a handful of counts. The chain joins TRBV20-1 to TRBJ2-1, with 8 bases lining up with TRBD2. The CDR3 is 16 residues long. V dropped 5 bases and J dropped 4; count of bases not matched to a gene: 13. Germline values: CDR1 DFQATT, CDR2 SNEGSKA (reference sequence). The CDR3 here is CSAPLTAGGRYNEQFF. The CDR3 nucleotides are TGCAGTGCTCCTCTGACGGCGGGAGGAAGATACAATGAGCAGTTCTTC.